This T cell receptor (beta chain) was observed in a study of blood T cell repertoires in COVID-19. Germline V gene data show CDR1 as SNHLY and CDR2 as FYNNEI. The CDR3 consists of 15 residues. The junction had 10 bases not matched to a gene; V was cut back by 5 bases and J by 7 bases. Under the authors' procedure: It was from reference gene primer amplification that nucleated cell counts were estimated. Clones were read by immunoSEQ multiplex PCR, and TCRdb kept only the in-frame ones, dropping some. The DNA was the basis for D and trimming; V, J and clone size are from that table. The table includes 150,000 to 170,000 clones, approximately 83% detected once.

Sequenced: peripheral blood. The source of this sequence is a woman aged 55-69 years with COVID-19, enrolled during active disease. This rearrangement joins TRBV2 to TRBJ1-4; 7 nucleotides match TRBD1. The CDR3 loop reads CASSINRGDSEKLFF. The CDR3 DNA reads TGTGCCAGCAGTATTAACAGGGGAGATAGTGAAAAACTGTTTTTT.